This T cell receptor (beta chain) was found in a study of T-cell memory formation after mild COVID-19. Study information: TCR clustering was largely donor specific.

TCRdb used MiXCR to reprocess the 5' RACE reads, holding one entry per CDR3 protein. Of about 270,000 distinct CDR3 sequences listed, roughly 18% are singletons. Germline V lookup: CDR1 LGHNA, CDR2 YSLEER. The V gene lost 0 bases and the J gene lost 4 bases, with 12 bases spanning the gap. This CDR3 is 15 amino acids long. Whole-study findings and limits: Second-wave clones with a day 37 peak had unconfirmed SARS-CoV-2 specificity.

This clonotype was picked up a small number of times. The antigen is not known. The V and J genes are TRBV4-3 and TRBJ1-2, with D tentatively TRBD1 (5 bases). Specimen: PBMCs or a T cell subset sorted from them (not recorded which). The source of this sequence is a man aged 18 to 29 who had mild COVID-19 (a few samples of this study predate the infection). Cell type and time point are not known. This chain's CDR3 is CASSQDRGGAYGYTF. The CDR3 region has the DNA TGCGCCAGCAGCCAAGATAGGGGTGGTGCCTATGGCTACACCTTC.